This T cell receptor (beta chain) was found in a study of T cell responses to AZD1222 COVID-19 vaccine. Study-wide background: Second-dose intervals near 4 or 12 weeks were combined. Study-wide points: Donor demographics were predominantly white British with a female majority; clonal diversity may be underestimated.

The V gene lost 0 bases and the J gene lost 4 bases, with 9 bases spanning the gap. The germline V gene encodes CDR1 GTSNPN and CDR2 SVGIG (reference sequence). CDR3 length: 13 residues. There are a few counts of this clone. The antigen remains unidentified. Assay: immunoSEQ multiplex PCR; the TCRdb copy retains only in-frame clones and omits some. The sample has 84,000 or so clones, over 85% seen once. The sample here was peripheral blood, taken on day 0 of AZD1222 vaccination. This sequence originates from an adult in good health. The V call is TRBV30, the J call TRBJ2-5; D call uncertain. CDR3 sequence (DNA): TGTGCCTGGAGTGTATACGTCGGAGAGACCCAGTACTTC. Translated, it gives CAWSVYVGETQYF.